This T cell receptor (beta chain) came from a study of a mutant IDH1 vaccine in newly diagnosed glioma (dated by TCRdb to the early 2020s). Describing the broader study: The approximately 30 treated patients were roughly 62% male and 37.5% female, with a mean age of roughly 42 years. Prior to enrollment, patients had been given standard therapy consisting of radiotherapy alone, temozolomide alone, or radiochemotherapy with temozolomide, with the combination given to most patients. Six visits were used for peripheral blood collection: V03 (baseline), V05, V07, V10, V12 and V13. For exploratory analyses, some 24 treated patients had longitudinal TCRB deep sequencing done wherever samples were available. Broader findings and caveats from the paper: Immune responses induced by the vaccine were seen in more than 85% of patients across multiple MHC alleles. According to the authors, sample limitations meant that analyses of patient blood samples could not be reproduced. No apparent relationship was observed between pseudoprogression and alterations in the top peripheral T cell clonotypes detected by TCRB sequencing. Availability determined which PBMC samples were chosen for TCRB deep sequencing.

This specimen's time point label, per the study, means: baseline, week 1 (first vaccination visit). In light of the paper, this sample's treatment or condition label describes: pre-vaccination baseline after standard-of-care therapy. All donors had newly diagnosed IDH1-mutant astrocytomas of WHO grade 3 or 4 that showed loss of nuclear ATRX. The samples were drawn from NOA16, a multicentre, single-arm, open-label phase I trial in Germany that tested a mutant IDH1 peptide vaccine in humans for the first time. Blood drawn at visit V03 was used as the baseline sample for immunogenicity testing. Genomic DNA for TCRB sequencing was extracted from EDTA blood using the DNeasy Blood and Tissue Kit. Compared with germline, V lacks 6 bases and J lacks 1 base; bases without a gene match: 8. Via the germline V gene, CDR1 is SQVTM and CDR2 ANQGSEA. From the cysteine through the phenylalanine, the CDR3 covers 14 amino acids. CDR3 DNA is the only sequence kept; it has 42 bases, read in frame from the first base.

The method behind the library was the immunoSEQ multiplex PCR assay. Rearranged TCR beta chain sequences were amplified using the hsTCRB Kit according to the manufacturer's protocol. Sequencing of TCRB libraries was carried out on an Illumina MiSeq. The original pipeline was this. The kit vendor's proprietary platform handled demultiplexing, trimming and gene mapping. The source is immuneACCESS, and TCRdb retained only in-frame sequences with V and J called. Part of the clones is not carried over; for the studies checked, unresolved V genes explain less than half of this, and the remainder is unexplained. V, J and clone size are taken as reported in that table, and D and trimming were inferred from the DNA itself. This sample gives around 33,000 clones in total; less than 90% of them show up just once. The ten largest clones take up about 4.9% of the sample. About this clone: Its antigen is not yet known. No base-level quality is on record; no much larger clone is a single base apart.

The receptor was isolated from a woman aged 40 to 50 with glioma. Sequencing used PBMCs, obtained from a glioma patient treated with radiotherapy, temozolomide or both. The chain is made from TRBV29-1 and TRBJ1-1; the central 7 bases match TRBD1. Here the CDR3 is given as CSVRAGTANTEAFF. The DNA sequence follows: TGCAGCGTAAGAGCCGGGACAGCGAACACTGAAGCTTTCTTT.